At least ten counts were recorded for the clone carrying this T cell receptor (beta chain). TCRdb called the 5' RACE reads again in MiXCR, with one record for every CDR3 protein. The sample carries about 300,000 distinct CDR3 sequences, 7.5% to 9% recorded once. In germline, CDR1 is LGHNA, CDR2 YSLEER. The germline V and J ends were trimmed by 5 bases and 6 bases, with 20 bases remaining between them. CDR3 length: 15 amino acids. This entry comes from a study of T cells after yellow fever vaccination. The receptor was isolated from a man in his late teens or twenties who received the YFV17D yellow fever vaccine. Specimen: CD4+ T cells sorted from PBMCs, collected 5 days after the yellow fever booster vaccination. J is TRBJ2-7 and V is TRBV4-3; D is possibly TRBD1 (6 bases). DNA for the CDR3: TGCGCCAGCAGCGGCAGCATGGGCAGGGGTGCCGAGCAGTACTTC. Protein: CASSGSMGRGAEQYF.